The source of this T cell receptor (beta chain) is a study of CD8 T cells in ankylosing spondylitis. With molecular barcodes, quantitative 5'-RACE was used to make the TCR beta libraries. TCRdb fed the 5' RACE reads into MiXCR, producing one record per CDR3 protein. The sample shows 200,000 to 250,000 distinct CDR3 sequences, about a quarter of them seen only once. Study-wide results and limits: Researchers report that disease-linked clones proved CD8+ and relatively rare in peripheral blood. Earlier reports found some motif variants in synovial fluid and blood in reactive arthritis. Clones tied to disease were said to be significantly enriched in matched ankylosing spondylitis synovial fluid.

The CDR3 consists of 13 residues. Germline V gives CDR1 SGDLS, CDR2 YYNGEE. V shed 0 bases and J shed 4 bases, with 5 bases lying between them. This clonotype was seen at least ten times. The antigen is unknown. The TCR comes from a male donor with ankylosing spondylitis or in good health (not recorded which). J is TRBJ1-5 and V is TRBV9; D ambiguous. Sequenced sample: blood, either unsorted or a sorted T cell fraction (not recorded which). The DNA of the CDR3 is TGTGCCAGCAGCGTAGCCCCGAATCAGCCCCAGCATTTT. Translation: CASSVAPNQPQHF. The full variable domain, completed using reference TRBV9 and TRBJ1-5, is DSGVTQTPKHLITATGQRVTLRCSPRSGDLSVYWYQQSLDQGLQFLIQYYNGEERAKGNILERFSAQQFPDLHSELNLSSLELGDSALYFCASSVAPNQPQHFGDGTRLSIL.